One sample yielded the 20 T cell receptor beta chains listed below, sequenced in a study of shared clonotypes between healthy human individuals. Clones were sequenced by immunoSEQ multiplex PCR, and TCRdb holds only the in-frame ones, with some missing. The sample holds 2,500,000 or so clones, just under 95% seen once. Sequencing was carried out using naive CD4+ T cells from PBMCs. Sample subset: CD45RA+ positively selected. The receptors stem from a man aged 18 to 29 in good health. Some clones in this sample may be carry-over from other donors' samples.

The chain has TRBV11-2 and TRBJ2-1; TRBD2 matches 8 bases. The CDR3 is 16 residues long. The germline gives CDR1 SGHAT, CDR2 FQNNGV. With 5 bases clipped from V and 2 bases from J, the junction kept 8 bases outside the gene matches. CDR3 protein: CASSGLSGSAYNEQFF. The CDR3 nucleotides are TGTGCCAGCAGCGGACTAAGCGGGAGCGCCTACAATGAGCAGTTCTTC.

In nucleotides, the CDR3 is TGCGCCAGCAGCTCGACGCCCGGTGTATCCTATTCTAACTATGGCTACACCTTC. It yields the protein CASSSTPGVSYSNYGYTF. The gene calls are TRBV5-1 and TRBJ1-2; D remains ambiguous. The ends were cut back, 3 bases at V and 0 bases at J, with 21 bases in the middle. Germline loops: CDR1 SGHRS, CDR2 YFSETQ. CDR3 length: 18 amino acids.

A single count supports this clone. The chain uses TRBV7-3 and TRBJ2-3; D remains ambiguous. The germline CDR1 and CDR2 sequences are SGHTA and FQGTGA. This CDR3 is 14 amino acids long. The V gene lost 1 base and the J gene lost 6 bases, with 11 bases spanning the gap. The CDR3 is CASSLNPVGDTQYF. CDR3 sequence (DNA): TGTGCCAGCAGCTTAAATCCCGTAGGGGATACGCAGTATTTT.

The chain joins TRBV6-6 to TRBJ2-5; TRBD2 might be the D (6 bases). Germline CDR1 is MNHNY and CDR2 is SVGAGI (reference sequence). The ends were cut back, 2 bases at V and 2 bases at J, with 15 bases in the middle. This CDR3 has 16 residues. The DNA for the CDR3 is TGTGCCAGCAGTTACCACGGGCCCGGAGGGCAAGAGACCCAGTACTTC. Residues: CASSYHGPGGQETQYF.

This chain joins TRBV30 and TRBJ2-2; D tentatively reads TRBD1 or TRBD2 (6 bases each). This CDR3 contains 14 residues. CDR1 and CDR2 from the germline V gene are GTSNPN and SVGIG (reference sequence). V was shortened by 7 bases and J by 0 bases, with 12 bases between the two germline ends. The CDR3, as DNA: TGTGCCTCGAGGGGGGAGCCGAACACCGGGGAGCTGTTTTTT. Amino acids: CASRGEPNTGELFF.

A word on this clone: Other DNA variants within this sample encode the same CDR3. This chain links TRBV18 with TRBJ2-5; no clear D. The CDR3 has 13 residues. V dropped 0 bases and J dropped 3 bases, with 5 bases sitting between them. The V gene's germline CDR1 is KGHSH and CDR2 LQKENI. The CDR3 DNA is TGTGCCAGCTCACCACCTGGGGAAGAGACCCAGTACTTC. Translated: CASSPPGEETQYF. Together with reference TRBV18 and TRBJ2-5, the CDR3 gives the full variable domain: NAGVMQNPRHLVRRRGQEARLRCSPMKGHSHVYWYRQLPEEGLKFMVYLQKENIIDESGMPKERFSAEFPKEGPSILRIQQVVRGDSAAYFCASSPPGEETQYFGPGTRLLVL.

The V gene is TRBV7-9, the J gene TRBJ2-2; D tentatively reads TRBD1 or TRBD2 (5 bases each). Germline loops: CDR1 SEHNR, CDR2 FQNEAQ (reference sequence). V lost 5 bases, J lost 6 bases, and 16 bases lay in between. The CDR3 loop spans 15 amino acids. In DNA form, the CDR3 reads TGTGCCAGCAGCGCCAGAGTCAGGGAGCCCGGGGAGCTGTTTTTT. Translated, it gives CASSARVREPGELFF.

V usage is TRBV27 and J usage is TRBJ2-1; TRBD2 agrees at 10 bases. CDR1 and CDR2 from the germline V gene are MNHEY and SMNVEV (reference sequence). The CDR3 runs to 15 residues. Germline trimming cut 5 bases from V and 7 bases from J; bases unmatched to any gene: 8. CDR3 sequence: CASSLLAGVVNEQFF. The CDR3 region has the DNA TGTGCCAGCAGTCTCCTAGCGGGAGTCGTTAATGAGCAGTTCTTC.

The genes are TRBV6-6 and TRBJ2-7; D not resolved. Trimming took off 1 base at V and 3 bases at J, with 7 bases between the two ends. Looked up from germline, CDR1 is MNHNY and CDR2 is SVGAGI (reference sequence). The CDR3 covers 13 residues. The CDR3 DNA is TGTGCCAGCAGTTACTTAGCCTTCTACGAGCAGTACTTC. Amino acid sequence: CASSYLAFYEQYF.

The V and J genes are TRBV5-6 and TRBJ2-3; D uncertain. The germline CDR1 and CDR2 sequences are SGHDT and YYEEEE. The V end was cut by 4 bases, the J end by 8 bases, with 14 bases between. The CDR3 loop spans 13 amino acids. CDR3 in amino acids: CASSLLLSGTQYF. The CDR3 region has the DNA TGTGCCAGCAGCCTCCTCTTGAGTGGTACGCAGTATTTT. Filled out from reference TRBV5-6 and TRBJ2-3, the complete variable domain reads DAGVTQSPTHLIKTRGQQVTLRCSPKSGHDTVSWYQQALGQGPQFIFQYYEEEERQRGNFPDRFSGHQFPNYSSELNVNALLLGDSALYLCASSLLLSGTQYFGPGTRLTVL.

There are a few counts of this clone. This chain's CDR3 is CATSRVFGSIDNEQFF. The CDR3 DNA sequence: TGTGCCACCAGCAGAGTTTTTGGATCAATCGACAATGAGCAGTTCTTC. V and J are TRBV15 and TRBJ2-1; D gene ambiguous. Per the germline V gene, CDR1 is LNHNV and CDR2 is YYDKDF (reference sequence). Trimming left V 1 base short and J 5 bases short, with 15 bases between. The length of the CDR3 is 16 residues.

The chain employs TRBV7-2 and TRBJ2-5; D tentatively reads TRBD1 or TRBD2 (5 bases each). Trimming removed 1 base at V and 7 bases at J, with 13 bases between. The germline CDR1 and CDR2 sequences are SGHTA and FQGNSA. The CDR3 spans 14 residues. CDR3: CASSLVGLAGTQYF. The CDR3 nucleotides are TGTGCCAGCAGCTTAGTGGGGCTAGCCGGGACCCAGTACTTC.

The V and J genes are TRBV29-1 and TRBJ2-5; 7 bases are a match to TRBD2. Unmatched junction bases numbered 11, after V lost 7 bases and J lost 3 bases. The CDR3 runs 14 residues. The V gene's germline CDR1 is SQVTM and CDR2 ANQGSEA. The CDR3 sequence: CSARMTSWEETQYF. Here the CDR3 DNA reads TGCAGCGCCCGCATGACTAGCTGGGAAGAGACCCAGTACTTC.

The chain uses TRBV28 and TRBJ1-5, with D uncertain. CDR3 length: 17 amino acids. The germline V gene encodes CDR1 MDHEN and CDR2 SYDVKM. The V end lost 6 bases, the J end lost 7 bases, and 25 bases lay between the germline ends. CDR3 protein: CASSAPGSGGGRQPQHF. The CDR3 coding sequence is TGTGCCAGCAGCGCCCCAGGCAGCGGTGGCGGGCGGCAGCCCCAGCATTTT.

This sequence joins TRBV5-1 and TRBJ1-5; tentative D call: TRBD1 (6 bases). Per germline, CDR1 SGHRS and CDR2 YFSETQ. Trimming took 3 bases from V and 1 from J, leaving 11 bases between them. This CDR3 spans 15 amino acids. CDR3 loop: CASSSGTQSNQPQHF. The CDR3 DNA reads as TGCGCCAGCAGCTCAGGGACACAGAGCAATCAGCCCCAGCATTTT.

The V gene is TRBV5-1, the J gene TRBJ2-3, with D possibly TRBD2 on 5 matching bases. Germline V gives CDR1 SGHRS, CDR2 YFSETQ. The CDR3 spans 13 residues. Trimming took off 6 bases at V and 2 bases at J, with 10 bases between the two ends. CDR3 coding DNA: TGCGCCAGCACCCCCGGGGACACAGATACGCAGTATTTT. This sequence encodes CASTPGDTDTQYF.

The chain joins TRBV5-1 to TRBJ2-2, with D possibly being TRBD1 (5 bases). The CDR3 extends over 13 amino acids. Trimming took off 2 bases at V and 6 bases at J, with 8 bases between the two ends. Per the germline V gene, CDR1 is SGHRS and CDR2 is YFSETQ. DNA of the CDR3: TGCGCCAGCAGCTTCGCAGGGTCCGGGGAGCTGTTTTTT. This encodes CASSFAGSGELFF.

The chain employs TRBV11-2 and TRBJ2-7; TRBD1 matches 10 bases. Trimming removed 2 bases from V and 3 bases from J; junction bases left unmatched: 7. CDR1 is SGHAT, CDR2 FQNNGV, per germline. The CDR3 runs 16 residues. The CDR3 spells CASSLFPRTGGYEQYF. The CDR3 region has the DNA TGTGCCAGCAGCTTATTTCCCCGGACAGGGGGCTACGAGCAGTACTTC.

In nucleotides, the CDR3 is TGTGCCAGCAGCTTAGGGGGCCTGTACACCGGGGAGCTGTTTTTT. Protein sequence: CASSLGGLYTGELFF. The chain links TRBV7-2 to TRBJ2-2; D possibly corresponds to TRBD1 (5 bases). Germline V gene data show CDR1 as SGHTA and CDR2 as FQGNSA. Trimming cost V 1 base and J 3 bases, with 9 bases left between them. The CDR3 runs to 15 residues.

The rearrangement uses TRBV28 and TRBJ1-6; D remains ambiguous. Trimming pared 8 bases from V and 4 bases from J, leaving 18 bases between. Germline V CDR1 and CDR2: MDHEN, SYDVKM. CDR3 length: 16 amino acids. CDR3 nucleotide sequence: TGTGCCAGCGGAACGGTGGCCCTCGGGTATAATTCACCCCTCCACTTT. Its translation is CASGTVALGYNSPLHF. Based on the CDR3 plus reference TRBV28 and TRBJ1-6, the full variable domain is DVKVTQSSRYLVKRTGEKVFLECVQDMDHENMFWYRQDPGLGLRLIYFSYDVKMKEKGDIPEGYSVSREKKERFSLILESASTNQTSMYLCASGTVALGYNSPLHFGNGTRLTVT.